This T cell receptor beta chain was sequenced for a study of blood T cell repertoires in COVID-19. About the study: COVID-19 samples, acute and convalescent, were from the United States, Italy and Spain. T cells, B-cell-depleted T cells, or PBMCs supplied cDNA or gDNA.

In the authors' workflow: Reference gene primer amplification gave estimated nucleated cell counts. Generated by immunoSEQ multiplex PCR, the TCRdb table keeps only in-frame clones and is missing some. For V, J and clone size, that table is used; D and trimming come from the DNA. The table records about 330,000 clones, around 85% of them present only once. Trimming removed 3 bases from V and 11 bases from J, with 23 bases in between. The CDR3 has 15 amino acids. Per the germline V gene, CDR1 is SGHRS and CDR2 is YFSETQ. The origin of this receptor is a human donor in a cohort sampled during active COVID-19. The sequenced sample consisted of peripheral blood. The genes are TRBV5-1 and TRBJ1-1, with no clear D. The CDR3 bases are TGCGCCAGCAGCTCCAGCAGTCGTGCAGACTGGTCGGCTTTCTTT. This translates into CASSSSSRADWSAFF.